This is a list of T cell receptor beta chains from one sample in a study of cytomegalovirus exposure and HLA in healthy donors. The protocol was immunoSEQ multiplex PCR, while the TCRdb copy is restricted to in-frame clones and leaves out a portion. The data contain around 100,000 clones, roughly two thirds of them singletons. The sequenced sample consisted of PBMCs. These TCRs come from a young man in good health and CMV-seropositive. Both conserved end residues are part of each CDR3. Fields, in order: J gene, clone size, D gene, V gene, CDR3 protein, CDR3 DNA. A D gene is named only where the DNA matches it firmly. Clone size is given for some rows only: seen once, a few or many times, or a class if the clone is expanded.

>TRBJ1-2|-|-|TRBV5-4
CASSLGGEDTF
TGTGCCAGCAGCCTCGGGGGGGAGGACACCTTC
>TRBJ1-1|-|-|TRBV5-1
CASSLSGMVTEAFF
TGCGCCAGCAGCTTGTCAGGGATGGTAACTGAAGCTTTCTTT
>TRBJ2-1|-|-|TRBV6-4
CASSDRDNNEQFF
TGTGCCAGCAGTGACCGGGACAACAATGAGCAGTTCTTC
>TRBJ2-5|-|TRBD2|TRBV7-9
CASSLALASGGQETQYF
TGTGCCAGCAGCTTAGCGCTGGCTAGCGGGGGCCAAGAGACCCAGTACTTC
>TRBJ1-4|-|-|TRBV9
CASSRQFGNEKLFF
TGTGCCAGCAGCCGTCAGTTTGGTAATGAAAAACTGTTTTTT
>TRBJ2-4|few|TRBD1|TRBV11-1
CASSAWTGAKNIQYF
TGTGCCAGCAGCGCCTGGACAGGGGCCAAAAACATTCAGTACTTC
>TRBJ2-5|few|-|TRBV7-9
CASSSPRGQSQETQYF
TGTGCCAGCAGCTCGCCAAGGGGCCAATCCCAAGAGACCCAGTACTTC
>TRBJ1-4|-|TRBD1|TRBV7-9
CASSETQGDRLFF
TGTGCCAGCAGTGAAACCCAGGGGGATCGGCTGTTTTTT
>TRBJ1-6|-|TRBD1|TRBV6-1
CASSARTGSSPLHF
TGTGCCAGCAGTGCCCGGACAGGAAGCTCACCCCTCCACTTT
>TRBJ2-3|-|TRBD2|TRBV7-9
CASSLAGGSTDTQYF
TGTGCCAGCAGCTTAGCGGGGGGGAGCACAGATACGCAGTATTTT
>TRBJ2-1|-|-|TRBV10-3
CAIRVDSSRNEQFF
TGTGCCATCAGGGTCGATTCTAGCCGCAATGAGCAGTTCTTC
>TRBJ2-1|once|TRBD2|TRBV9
CASSVGPAGVMNEQFF
TGTGCCAGCAGCGTAGGCCCAGCGGGGGTAATGAATGAGCAGTTCTTC
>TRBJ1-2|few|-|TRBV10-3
CAISEGDYGYTF
TGTGCCATCAGTGAGGGAGACTATGGCTACACCTTC
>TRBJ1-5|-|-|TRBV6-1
CASSVLIRQLNQPQHF
TGTGCCAGCAGTGTTTTAATTCGCCAGTTAAATCAGCCCCAGCATTTT
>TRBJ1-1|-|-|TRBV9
CASSVEEGYTEAFF
TGTGCCAGCAGCGTAGAAGAGGGTTACACTGAAGCTTTCTTT
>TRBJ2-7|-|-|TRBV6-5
CASSYSQGSLGEQYF
TGTGCCAGCAGTTACTCGCAGGGATCCCTGGGGGAGCAGTACTTC
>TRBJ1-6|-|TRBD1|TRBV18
CASSQLTGEGSPLHF
TGTGCCAGCTCACAGCTAACAGGGGAAGGTTCACCCCTCCACTTT
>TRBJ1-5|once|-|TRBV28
CASRIRGQPQHF
TGTGCCAGCAGGATAAGGGGCCAGCCCCAGCATTTT
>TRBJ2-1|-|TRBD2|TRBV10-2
CASSAGGQNEQFF
TGCGCCAGCAGCGCGGGGGGGCAGAATGAGCAGTTCTTC
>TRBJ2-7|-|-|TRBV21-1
CASRRDRSSYEQYF
TGTGCCAGCAGGAGGGACAGAAGCTCCTACGAGCAGTACTTC
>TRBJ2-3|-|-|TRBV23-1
CARYEHRGSSGTPRGDTQYF
TGCGCCCGCTATGAACACAGGGGCAGTAGCGGGACACCCCGCGGAGATACGCAGTATTTT
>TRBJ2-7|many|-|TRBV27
CASSFTGRGPYEQYF
TGTGCCAGCAGTTTCACCGGGAGAGGTCCCTACGAGCAGTACTTC
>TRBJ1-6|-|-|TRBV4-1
CASSPESGASSYNSPLHF
TGCGCCAGCAGCCCGGAAAGCGGGGCGAGCTCCTATAATTCACCCCTCCACTTT
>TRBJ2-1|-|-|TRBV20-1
CSGKMGGEQFF
TGCAGTGGCAAAATGGGGGGTGAGCAGTTCTTC
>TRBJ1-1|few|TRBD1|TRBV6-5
CASSPSQGAGREAFF
TGTGCCAGCAGTCCATCACAGGGGGCGGGAAGAGAAGCTTTCTTT
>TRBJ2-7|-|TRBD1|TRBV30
CAWSEDRDYEQYF
TGTGCCTGGAGCGAGGACAGGGACTACGAGCAGTACTTC
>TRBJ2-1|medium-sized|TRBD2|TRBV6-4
CASRAGGNEQFF
TGTGCCAGCAGAGCGGGAGGGAATGAGCAGTTCTTC
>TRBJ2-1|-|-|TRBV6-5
CASSYRQGPNEQFF
TGTGCCAGCAGTTACCGGCAGGGCCCGAATGAGCAGTTCTTC
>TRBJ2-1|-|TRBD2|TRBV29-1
CSVDLVASGGAEQFF
TGCAGCGTTGACTTAGTGGCTAGCGGGGGGGCTGAGCAGTTCTTC
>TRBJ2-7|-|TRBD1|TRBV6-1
CASSEGQAPSSYEQYF
TGTGCCAGCAGTGAGGGACAGGCTCCGAGCTCCTACGAGCAGTACTTC
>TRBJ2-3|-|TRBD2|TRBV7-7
CASSLGGGRAGDTQYF
TGTGCCAGCAGCTTAGGCGGGGGGAGAGCAGGAGATACGCAGTATTTT
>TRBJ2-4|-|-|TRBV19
CASHRGGRAKNIQYF
TGTGCCAGCCACAGGGGAGGAAGGGCCAAAAACATTCAGTACTTC
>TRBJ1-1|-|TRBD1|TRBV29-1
CSATEGGQGVRAFF
TGCAGCGCCACAGAAGGTGGGCAGGGGGTTAGGGCTTTCTTT
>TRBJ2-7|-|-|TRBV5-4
CASSSPLGSSYEQYF
TGTGCCAGCAGCTCACCTTTGGGCAGCTCCTACGAGCAGTACTTC
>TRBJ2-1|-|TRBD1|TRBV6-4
CASSPGQVQATYNEQFF
TGTGCCAGCAGCCCCGGACAGGTCCAGGCCACCTACAATGAGCAGTTCTTC
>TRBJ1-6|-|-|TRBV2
CASYSAMSSYNSPLHF
TGTGCCAGCTACTCCGCCATGAGCTCCTATAATTCACCCCTCCACTTT
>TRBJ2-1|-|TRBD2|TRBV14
CASSQEGGFNEQFF
TGTGCCAGCAGCCAAGAGGGGGGGTTTAATGAGCAGTTCTTC
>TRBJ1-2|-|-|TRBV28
CASSSDSYGYTF
TGTGCCAGCAGTTCTGACTCCTATGGCTACACCTTC
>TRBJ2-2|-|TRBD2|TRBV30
CAWSGSGGANTGELFF
TGTGCCTGGAGTGGGAGCGGGGGGGCGAACACCGGGGAGCTGTTTTTT
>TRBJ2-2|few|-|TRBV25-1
CASSGQAGELFF
TGTGCCAGCAGTGGCCAGGCCGGGGAGCTGTTTTTT
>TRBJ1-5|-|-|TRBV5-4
CASSYGGSNQPQHF
TGTGCCAGCAGCTATGGAGGGAGCAATCAGCCCCAGCATTTT
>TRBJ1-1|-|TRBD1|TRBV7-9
CASSNRDRGRTEAFF
TGTGCCAGCAGTAACCGGGACAGGGGTAGAACTGAAGCTTTCTTT
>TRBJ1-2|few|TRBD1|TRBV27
CASSFTSGTGEYGYTF
TGTGCCAGCAGTTTCACATCCGGGACAGGGGAATATGGCTACACCTTC
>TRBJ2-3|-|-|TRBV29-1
CSVQLPGSTDTQYF
TGCAGCGTCCAACTACCAGGGAGCACAGATACGCAGTATTTT
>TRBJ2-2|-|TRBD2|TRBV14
CASSQDRLAGGYTGELFF
TGTGCCAGCAGCCAAGATCGACTAGCGGGCGGATACACCGGGGAGCTGTTTTTT
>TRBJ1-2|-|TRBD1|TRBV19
CASSIELDRAGYTF
TGTGCCAGTAGTATAGAATTGGACAGGGCTGGCTACACCTTC
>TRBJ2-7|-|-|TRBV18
CASSPSAPNRAVYEQYF
TGTGCCAGCTCACCATCGGCCCCAAACAGGGCGGTCTACGAGCAGTACTTC